There are a few counts of the clone carrying this T cell receptor beta chain. The library targeted TCRbeta and was prepared with unique molecular identifiers. MiXCR, run by TCRdb on the PCR reads, gives a single entry per CDR3 protein. The sample holds fewer than 550,000 distinct CDR3 sequences, roughly a tenth seen once. These data are taken from a study of T-cell reconstitution after alpha-beta-depleted transplantation in children. V was pared by 4 bases and J by 4 bases, with 26 bases between. Germline-derived CDR1 and CDR2 are SGDLS and YYNGEE. This CDR3 is built from 18 residues. The chain has TRBV9 and TRBJ1-1; TRBD1 is a possible D gene (5 bases). Specimen: PBMCs from the stem cell graft donor, collected from the stem cell graft. The clonotype comes from a human donor who donated a stem cell graft to a child with acute myeloid leukemia. The CDR3 region has the DNA TGTGCCAGCAGCCGAACAGGACCTGGCGTTGCTGGCCCCACTGAAGCTTTCTTT. Its protein product is CASSRTGPGVAGPTEAFF. Full variable domain (missing parts from reference TRBV9 and TRBJ1-1): DSGVTQTPKHLITATGQRVTLRCSPRSGDLSVYWYQQSLDQGLQFLIQYYNGEERAKGNILERFSAQQFPDLHSELNLSSLELGDSALYFCASSRTGPGVAGPTEAFFGQGTRLTVV.